The 32 T cell receptor beta chains presented below share a single source sample, sequenced in a study of Ad26.COV2.S vaccination and SARS-CoV-2 variants. As to treatment: 19 received Ad26.COV2.S at low or high dose, single or two shots; roughly 5 received placebo; per-sample allocation not given. The study sampled participants on day 63 after the first vaccine or placebo injection. The assay was immunoSEQ multiplex PCR, and TCRdb's table has in-frame clones only and misses some. The repertoire has approximately 400,000 clones, around 82% of them found once; the top ten carry about 7.4%. The material was peripheral blood, obtained in a trial of Ad26.COV2.S vaccine versus placebo. These receptors were taken from a person between 18 and 65 years old who received the Ad26.COV2.S COVID-19 vaccine or a placebo.

The CDR3 DNA reads as TGTGCCAGCAGCCGAAGGGAGGCCGATGGGATCCCCTACGAGCAGTACTTC. Translating it yields CASSRREADGIPYEQYF. The chain employs TRBV6-2 or TRBV6-3 and TRBJ2-7; possible D gene TRBD2, 6 bases. The CDR3 covers 17 residues. With 6 bases removed from V and 2 bases from J, the gap between germline ends came to 23 bases. Germline V lookup: CDR1 MNHEY, CDR2 SVGEGT.

V gene TRBV19 combines with J gene TRBJ2-2, with unresolved D. CDR3 size: 16 residues. Germline V gene lookup returns CDR1 LNHDA and CDR2 SQIVND (reference sequence). Trimming removed 4 bases at V and 0 bases at J, with 12 bases between. Here the CDR3 DNA reads TGTGCCAGTAGTACCCCTGGACGGGCGAACACCGGGGAGCTGTTTTTT. This sequence encodes CASSTPGRANTGELFF.

This clone was found many times. This rearrangement joins TRBV7-9 to TRBJ1-4, with D hard to call. Germline CDR1 SEHNR, CDR2 FQNEAQ (reference sequence). The CDR3 is made up of 15 amino acids. V lost 2 bases and J lost 8, with 15 bases in between. CDR3 coding DNA: TGTGCCAGCAGCTTAAGAGGTTCCGGGCGGGAAAAACTGTTTTTT. It is translated as CASSLRGSGREKLFF.

The V call is TRBV2, the J call TRBJ1-5; TRBD1 is a possible D gene (6 bases). The CDR3 spans 13 residues. Trimming shortened V by 4 bases and J by 8 bases, and 12 bases separated the two germline ends. Per germline, CDR1 SNHLY and CDR2 FYNNEI. The CDR3 bases are TGTGCCAGCAGTGGACAGGATGAGGAGCCCCAGCATTTT. Translation: CASSGQDEEPQHF. The full variable domain, with the rest looked up from reference TRBV2 and TRBJ1-5, is EPEVTQTPSHQVTQMGQEVILRCVPISNHLYFYWYRQILGQKVEFLVSFYNNEISEKSEIFDDQFSVERPDGSNFTLKIRSTKLEDSAMYFCASSGQDEEPQHFGDGTRLSIL.

The chain carries TRBV10-3 and TRBJ1-2; tentatively, D is TRBD1 (6 bases). V was shortened by 4 bases and J by 6 bases, with 12 bases between the two germline ends. Per the germline V gene, CDR1 is ENHRY and CDR2 is SYGVKD. The CDR3 is 13 amino acids. CDR3 nucleotides: TGTGCCATCAGTGTGGGGGGGCAGGATGGCTACACCTTC. Translation: CAISVGGQDGYTF.

This rearrangement joins TRBV14 to TRBJ2-1; no clear D gene. Trimming pared 7 bases from V and 15 bases from J, leaving 13 bases between. The CDR3 is 10 amino acids. Germline CDR1 is SGHDN and CDR2 is FVKESK. CDR3 sequence: CASNFYVRFF. CDR3 bases: TGTGCCAGCAATTTTTATGTTAGGTTCTTC.

V usage is TRBV2 and J usage is TRBJ2-5, with TRBD1 matching over 9 bases. The germline V gene has CDR1 SNHLY and CDR2 FYNNEI. V was clipped by 7 bases and J by 2 bases; unmatched bases: 5. The CDR3 loop spans 14 amino acids. CDR3 in DNA: TGTGCCAGCACCCCCGGGACAGGGCAAGAGACCCAGTACTTC. This encodes CASTPGTGQETQYF.

The CDR3 here is CASSQSLRGAGNTIYF. CDR3 in DNA: TGCGCCAGCAGCCAATCCCTCAGAGGGGCTGGAAACACCATATATTTT. The chain employs TRBV4-3 and TRBJ1-3, with D perhaps matching TRBD1 (5 bases). The CDR3 contains 16 residues. Germline V CDR1 and CDR2: LGHNA, YSLEER. V shed 2 bases and J shed 2 bases, with 13 bases lying between them.

The chain combines TRBV19 with TRBJ1-1; the D gene is possibly TRBD1 (5 bases). Deletions cut 4 bases from V and 1 base from J, with 13 bases between. Germline assignment: CDR1 LNHDA and CDR2 SQIVND (reference sequence). The CDR3 has 15 residues. The CDR3 protein is CASSTQPQGNTEAFF. DNA for the CDR3: TGTGCCAGTAGTACCCAACCCCAGGGGAACACTGAAGCTTTCTTT.

This chain uses TRBV2 with TRBJ2-1; the D gene is possibly TRBD2 (6 bases). The V gene lost 7 bases and the J gene lost 2 bases, with 15 bases spanning the gap. This CDR3 contains 15 residues. Germline-derived CDR1 and CDR2 are SNHLY and FYNNEI. The CDR3, as DNA: TGTGCCAGCACAAGATGGCGGGAACCCTACAATGAGCAGTTCTTC. Its protein is CASTRWREPYNEQFF.

V is TRBV30 and J is TRBJ1-2, with D unresolved. Per the germline V gene, CDR1 is GTSNPN and CDR2 is SVGIG (reference sequence). The CDR3 length is 13 residues. V was shortened by 5 bases and J by 8 bases, with 18 bases between the two germline ends. CDR3 loop: CAWGRLPAWGYTF. The CDR3, as DNA: TGTGCCTGGGGCCGACTGCCCGCTTGGGGCTACACCTTC.

V is TRBV29-1 and J is TRBJ2-3; D is possibly TRBD1 (6 bases). V lost 5 bases to trimming and J lost 4 bases, with 13 bases between them. The CDR3 has 13 residues. From germline, CDR1 is SQVTM and CDR2 ANQGSEA. CDR3 amino acids: CSVSTGYADTQYF. The CDR3 nucleotides read TGCAGCGTTTCAACAGGGTACGCAGATACGCAGTATTTT.

The gene calls are TRBV6-1 and TRBJ1-6; D may be TRBD1 (6 bases). V lost 2 bases and J lost 6, with 11 bases in between. The length of the CDR3 is 15 residues. Germline lookup yields CDR1 MNHNS and CDR2 SASEGT. CDR3 sequence: CASSESGGPNSPLHF. The DNA for the CDR3 is TGTGCCAGCAGTGAATCGGGGGGCCCTAATTCACCCCTCCACTTT.

The chain is built from TRBV13 and TRBJ1-3, with D tentatively TRBD1 (5 bases). This CDR3 region has 14 residues. In germline, CDR1 is PRHDT, CDR2 FYEKMQ (reference sequence). V shed 3 bases and J shed 3 bases, with 9 bases lying between them. The CDR3 here is CASSFRTLGNTIYF. The CDR3 DNA follows: TGTGCCAGCAGCTTCAGGACACTTGGAAACACCATATATTTT.

The rearrangement uses TRBV5-6 and TRBJ1-1; 9 nucleotides agree with TRBD1. Trimming cost V 4 bases and J 10 bases; bases outside gene matches: 8. Germline CDR1 and CDR2: SGHDT and YYEEEE. The CDR3 extends over 13 amino acids. The CDR3 here is CASSPGQGFIAFF. The CDR3 DNA reads as TGTGCCAGCAGCCCGGGACAGGGTTTTATAGCTTTCTTT.

The chain has TRBV11-3 and TRBJ2-1, with TRBD2 matching 8 bases. Germline loops: CDR1 SGHNT, CDR2 YENEEA. J was trimmed by 10 bases and V by 3 bases; bases with no gene match: 5. CDR3 length equals 13 residues. The CDR3 reads CASSFPGGMEQFF. CDR3 DNA: TGTGCCAGCAGCTTCCCGGGAGGGATGGAGCAGTTCTTC.

The chain has TRBV5-1 and TRBJ2-1; D not certain. Between the trimmed V and J ends, which lost 0 bases and 8 bases, there was a span of 18 bases. CDR3 size: 16 residues. Per the germline V gene, CDR1 is SGHRS and CDR2 is YFSETQ. This chain's CDR3 is CASSLAILEEIDEQFF. The DNA for the CDR3 is TGCGCCAGCAGCTTGGCCATCCTAGAGGAGATCGATGAGCAGTTCTTC.

CDR3 DNA sequence: TGTGCCAGCAGTAATACAGCTTACAACATGAACACTGAAGCTTTCTTT. It translates to CASSNTAYNMNTEAFF. V is TRBV27 and J is TRBJ1-1; no clear D. This CDR3 is built from 16 residues. Trimming took off 5 bases at V and 0 bases at J, with 16 bases between the two ends. The V gene's germline CDR1 is MNHEY and CDR2 SMNVEV (reference sequence).

The genes are TRBV7-9 and TRBJ2-7, with 8 bases identical to TRBD1. The CDR3 length is 12 residues. V shed 5 bases and J 6 bases; nucleotides not matched to a gene: 3. Germline V CDR1 and CDR2: SEHNR, FQNEAQ (reference sequence). The CDR3 DNA reads TGTGCCAGCAGCCACAGGGGGACCGAGCAGTACTTC. Its translation: CASSHRGTEQYF.

The rearrangement uses TRBV6-5 and TRBJ1-2; D might be TRBD1 (5 bases). The CDR3 has 13 residues. Trimming removed 6 bases at V and 7 bases at J, with 15 bases between. From germline, CDR1 is MNHEY and CDR2 SVGAGI. The CDR3 DNA is TGTGCCAGCAGCTTCGAGGCTGGGGGTGGCTACACCTTC. Translated, it gives CASSFEAGGGYTF.

In nucleotides, the CDR3 is TGTGCCAGCAGCTCAGGGGCGGGAAGTGGGAGCAACTATGGCTACACCTTC. Protein sequence: CASSSGAGSGSNYGYTF. The V gene is TRBV5-4, the J gene TRBJ1-2, with D tentatively TRBD1 (6 bases). Trimming shortened V by 3 bases and J by 2 bases, and 20 bases separated the two germline ends. CDR3 size: 17 residues. Germline V gene data show CDR1 as SGHNT and CDR2 as YYREEE (reference sequence).

The J gene is TRBJ2-7, the V gene TRBV6-2 or TRBV6-3; the D call may be TRBD1 or TRBD2 (7 bases each). Germline loops: CDR1 MNHEY, CDR2 SVGEGT. Between the trimmed V and J ends, which lost 5 bases and 3 bases, there was a span of 14 bases. The CDR3 is made up of 14 amino acids. The DNA for the CDR3 is TGTGCCAGCAGTCACAGGGGAGGGCTCTACGAGCAGTACTTC. It specifies CASSHRGGLYEQYF.

This chain links TRBV4-1 with TRBJ2-5; D call uncertain. V lost 3 bases to trimming and J lost 1 base, with 6 bases between them. Germline V gives CDR1 MGHRA, CDR2 YSYEKL. The CDR3 is 13 amino acids. CDR3 amino acids: CASSQAIQETQYF. The DNA for the CDR3 is TGCGCCAGCAGCCAGGCGATCCAAGAGACCCAGTACTTC.

The chain is built from TRBV11-3 and TRBJ1-1; D gene uncertain. Germline loops: CDR1 SGHNT, CDR2 YENEEA. CDR3 size: 12 residues. Trimming removed 1 base at V and 6 bases at J, with 6 bases between. The CDR3 coding sequence is TGTGCCAGCAGCTTAGGTAGGCCTGAAGCTTTCTTT. Protein: CASSLGRPEAFF.

The chain has TRBV12-3 or TRBV12-4 and TRBJ1-2; no clear D. The V and J ends lost 6 bases and 2 bases respectively, with 4 bases between them. The CDR3 contains 11 residues. As DNA, the CDR3 is TGTGCCAGCAGAGGGAACTATGGCTACACCTTC. This encodes CASRGNYGYTF.

This clone was picked up many times. The V call is TRBV4-2, the J call TRBJ2-7; TRBD2 agrees at 12 bases. With 0 bases clipped from V and 7 bases from J, the junction kept 7 bases outside the gene matches. This CDR3 has 16 residues. Germline V lookup: CDR1 LGHNA, CDR2 YNFKEQ. CDR3 in DNA: TGTGCCAGCAGCCAAGATGAATCTAGCGGGGGGGCGGAGCAGTACTTC. Its protein is CASSQDESSGGAEQYF.

The V gene is TRBV7-9, the J gene TRBJ1-1, with D possibly being TRBD1 (5 bases). Germline assignment: CDR1 SEHNR and CDR2 FQNEAQ (reference sequence). CDR3 length equals 14 residues. V was shortened by 5 bases and J by 11 bases, with 21 bases between the two germline ends. The CDR3 is CASSRPQGFGSAFF. Written as DNA, the CDR3 is TGTGCCAGCAGCCGTCCCCAGGGTTTCGGCTCTGCTTTCTTT.

The chain links TRBV5-4 to TRBJ1-1; D ambiguous. The CDR3 runs to 13 residues. Trimming took off 4 bases at V and 1 base at J, with 8 bases between the two ends. Per the germline V gene, CDR1 is SGHNT and CDR2 is YYREEE (reference sequence). The CDR3 DNA follows: TGTGCCAGCAGCCCGACACCGAACACTGAAGCTTTCTTT. It yields the protein CASSPTPNTEAFF.

The genes are TRBV11-2 and TRBJ2-7; a weak D match, TRBD2 (6 bases). The CDR3 is 14 residues long. The germline V gene encodes CDR1 SGHAT and CDR2 FQNNGV. Between the trimmed V and J ends, which lost 3 bases and 3 bases, there was a span of 12 bases. The CDR3, as DNA: TGTGCCAGCAGCTTTCGACGCGGGATCTACGAGCAGTACTTC. As protein: CASSFRRGIYEQYF.

V usage is TRBV29-1 and J usage is TRBJ2-7; D is undetermined. V was shortened by 4 bases and J by 0 bases, with 10 bases between the two germline ends. This CDR3 has 13 amino acids. From germline, CDR1 is SQVTM and CDR2 ANQGSEA. The CDR3: CSVVVKSSYEQYF. The CDR3 coding sequence is TGCAGCGTTGTGGTTAAGAGCTCCTACGAGCAGTACTTC.

The chain carries TRBV7-9 and TRBJ2-1; tentative D call: TRBD2 (6 bases). Germline V gene lookup returns CDR1 SEHNR and CDR2 FQNEAQ (reference sequence). The CDR3 length is 15 residues. The V end was cut by 5 bases, the J end by 3 bases, with 14 bases between. The DNA of the CDR3 is TGTGCCAGCAGCCCAAGTCGGGGGAACTACAATGAGCAGTTCTTC. It is translated as CASSPSRGNYNEQFF.

V and J are TRBV27 and TRBJ2-7; 9 bases align to TRBD2. The CDR3 sequence is 16 residues long. Trimming removed 6 bases from V and 3 bases from J; junction bases left unmatched: 12. The germline gives CDR1 MNHEY, CDR2 SMNVEV (reference sequence). DNA of the CDR3: TGTGCCAGCAGGGCTATGAGGAGCGGGAGGTTCTACGAGCAGTACTTC. It yields the protein CASRAMRSGRFYEQYF.